This record covers a single TCR beta chain. Its antigen is currently unknown. This CDR3 contains 15 residues. Trimming took 1 base from V and 5 from J; bases not matched to a gene: 4. Germline CDR1 SGHNT, CDR2 YYREEE (reference sequence). The study ran its PCR with 60 Vbeta and 13 Jbeta primers. Some clones are missing from TCRdb's copy, which holds only in-frame ones; the method was immunoSEQ multiplex PCR. The sample holds fewer than 150,000 clones, around three quarters seen once. This sample stems from a study of cytomegalovirus exposure and HLA in healthy donors. Study-wide results and caveats: A later analysis, which compared TCR beta chains of equal frequency, found the HLA-associated ones more clonally expanded. Presence/absence analyses assumed roughly uniform sequencing depth across donors, which may not hold.

The sequencing input was PBMCs. The J gene is TRBJ2-2, the V gene TRBV5-4, with 8 bases fitting TRBD2. The sequence was collected from a man aged 40-55 years in good health and CMV-seropositive. The CDR3 loop is CASSLSGGRTGELFF. The CDR3 region has the DNA TGTGCCAGCAGCTTGAGCGGGGGTAGAACCGGGGAGCTGTTTTTT.